Below, 25 T cell receptor beta chains from the same sample are listed, as sequenced in a study of blood T cell repertoires in COVID-19. Assay used: immunoSEQ multiplex PCR; TCRdb lists only in-frame clones, some missing. In the table there are about 76,000 clones, roughly 85% of which are singletons. The source material was peripheral blood. The source of these receptors is a man aged 50 to 60 with COVID-19, enrolled during active disease.

The chain employs TRBV5-6 and TRBJ2-7; TRBD1 matches 7 bases. The CDR3 sequence is 17 residues long. Trimming cost V 4 bases and J 0 bases; bases outside gene matches: 13. CDR1 and CDR2 (germline): SGHDT, YYEEEE. The CDR3 protein is CASSRRDSPRSSYEQYF. The DNA for the CDR3 is TGTGCCAGCAGCCGCCGGGACAGTCCTAGGAGCTCCTACGAGCAGTACTTC.

The chain joins TRBV28 to TRBJ1-2; D is ambiguous. The V and J ends lost 2 bases and 3 bases respectively, with 10 bases between them. CDR1 and CDR2 from the germline V gene are MDHEN and SYDVKM. The CDR3 totals 14 residues. CDR3 loop: CASSLAGIDYGYTF. CDR3 DNA sequence: TGTGCCAGCAGTTTAGCGGGGATCGACTATGGCTACACCTTC.

The rearrangement links TRBV18 to TRBJ1-1; tentative D call: TRBD1 (6 bases). Germline lookup yields CDR1 KGHSH and CDR2 LQKENI. V shed 3 bases and J shed 3 bases, with 11 bases lying between them. The CDR3 runs 14 residues. The CDR3 DNA sequence: TGTGCCAGCTCACCGCAGTGGGGGCACACTGAAGCTTTCTTT. Its translation is CASSPQWGHTEAFF.

V and J are TRBV5-1 and TRBJ2-7; tentative D call: TRBD2 (6 bases). The germline V gene has CDR1 SGHRS and CDR2 YFSETQ. The CDR3 spans 15 residues. Trimming took off 0 bases at V and 1 base at J, with 11 bases between the two ends. CDR3 in amino acids: CASSLGGGNSYEQYF. The CDR3 region has the DNA TGCGCCAGCAGCTTGGGGGGCGGGAATTCCTACGAGCAGTACTTC.

The CDR3 DNA reads as TGCGCCAGCAGACCAACGGGACAGAATAATTCACCCCTCCACTTT. Protein: CASRPTGQNNSPLHF. The chain links TRBV4-3 to TRBJ1-6; 7 bases agree with TRBD1. The CDR3 loop spans 15 amino acids. J lost 5 bases, V lost 6 bases, and 7 bases had no gene match. Germline-derived CDR1 and CDR2 are LGHNA and YSLEER.

This clone was recorded once. The rearrangement links TRBV19 to TRBJ1-5, with D possibly matching TRBD1 (6 bases). Trimming removed 10 bases from V and 6 bases from J, with 16 bases in between. CDR3 length equals 13 residues. The V gene's germline CDR1 is LNHDA and CDR2 SQIVND (reference sequence). CDR3 nucleotide sequence: TGTGCCACCCACCAGGGGTTCCGTCAGCCCCAGCATTTT. This translates into CATHQGFRQPQHF.

J is TRBJ2-3 and V is TRBV19, with 10 bases identical to TRBD1. V lost 9 bases, J lost 3 bases, and 3 bases stayed unmatched. The CDR3 is 13 residues long. Germline V gene sequence: CDR1 LNHDA, CDR2 SQIVND (reference sequence). The CDR3 nucleotides read TGTGCCAGCCGGGACAGGGGTACAGATACGCAGTATTTT. It specifies CASRDRGTDTQYF.

This clone turned up a few times. CDR3 residues: CATSRETGAGGYTF. The CDR3 DNA is TGTGCCACCAGCAGAGAAACAGGGGCGGGTGGCTACACCTTC. V is TRBV15 and J is TRBJ1-2, with 7 bases aligning to TRBD1. Unmatched junction bases numbered 5, after V lost 0 bases and J lost 7 bases. Per germline, CDR1 LNHNV and CDR2 YYDKDF (reference sequence). The CDR3 has 14 residues.

The V call is TRBV27, the J call TRBJ1-5; D is ambiguous. Trimming shortened V by 1 base and J by 4 bases, and 5 bases separated the two germline ends. The CDR3 consists of 13 residues. Germline assignment: CDR1 MNHEY and CDR2 SMNVEV (reference sequence). The CDR3 nucleotides read TGTGCCAGCAGTTTATGGAGGAATCAGCCCCAGCATTTT. It codes for CASSLWRNQPQHF.

The V and J genes are TRBV3-1 (or the pseudogene TRBV3-2) and TRBJ1-2; D remains unclear. The CDR3 is 14 amino acids. Germline-derived CDR1 and CDR2 are LGHDT and YNNKEL (reference sequence). V was pared by 0 bases and J by 1 base, with 6 bases between. As DNA, the CDR3 is TGTGCCAGCAGCCAAGACCCACTTAACTATGGCTACACCTTC. Encoded protein: CASSQDPLNYGYTF.

The chain carries TRBV10-3 and TRBJ1-5; D unclear. Germline loops: CDR1 ENHRY, CDR2 SYGVKD. The CDR3 is made up of 14 amino acids. V gave up 0 bases and J gave up 7 bases, with 10 bases separating them. This CDR3 reads CAISESGGRQPQHF. As DNA, the CDR3 is TGTGCCATCAGTGAGTCCGGAGGTAGGCAGCCCCAGCATTTT.

The genes are TRBV2 and TRBJ1-1; tentatively, D is TRBD1 (5 bases). Trimming pared 6 bases from V and 0 bases from J, leaving 11 bases between. Looked up from germline, CDR1 is SNHLY and CDR2 is FYNNEI. The CDR3 is 14 residues long. In nucleotides, the CDR3 is TGTGCCAGCAGGCAGGGCGTTATGAACACTGAAGCTTTCTTT. It translates to CASRQGVMNTEAFF.

V is TRBV19 and J is TRBJ2-4; D perhaps matches TRBD2 (5 bases). CDR1 and CDR2 from the germline V gene are LNHDA and SQIVND (reference sequence). The CDR3 spans 15 residues. V shed 5 bases and J shed 0 bases, with 11 bases lying between them. CDR3 DNA: TGTGCCAGTAGTCCCCCGGGGATAGCCAAAAACATTCAGTACTTC. As protein: CASSPPGIAKNIQYF.

The chain combines TRBV28 with TRBJ2-5; perhaps TRBD2 as D (6 bases). The CDR3 is made up of 13 amino acids. Trimming took off 2 bases at V and 9 bases at J, with 13 bases between the two ends. The V gene's germline CDR1 is MDHEN and CDR2 SYDVKM. In DNA, the CDR3 is TGTGCCAGCAGTTTAAGGTCGCCGGGGGCCCAGTACTTC. Protein product: CASSLRSPGAQYF.

Written as DNA, the CDR3 is TGTGCCAGCAGGACAGGGGATAATGAGCAGTTCTTC. Translation gives CASRTGDNEQFF. The chain joins TRBV27 to TRBJ2-1; 8 nucleotides match TRBD1. V was clipped by 6 bases and J by 7 bases; unmatched bases: 2. This CDR3 has 12 residues. Germline-derived CDR1 and CDR2 are MNHEY and SMNVEV (reference sequence).

Written as DNA, the CDR3 is TGTGCCAGCAGCCAAGGACACAGGGGAGAAAAACTGTTTTTT. This codes for CASSQGHRGEKLFF. The V and J genes are TRBV3-1 (or the pseudogene TRBV3-2) and TRBJ1-4; TRBD1 matches 7 bases. V shed 1 base and J 8 bases; nucleotides not matched to a gene: 4. The CDR3 covers 14 residues. The germline V gene encodes CDR1 LGHDT and CDR2 YNNKEL (reference sequence).

The rearrangement uses TRBV9 and TRBJ2-3; D is undetermined. Trimming took off 2 bases at V and 3 bases at J, with 16 bases between the two ends. The CDR3 is 16 amino acids. In germline, CDR1 is SGDLS, CDR2 YYNGEE. CDR3 protein: CASSVTPEAKTDTQYF. The DNA of the CDR3 is TGTGCCAGCAGCGTTACTCCTGAGGCCAAAACAGATACGCAGTATTTT. Together with reference TRBV9 and TRBJ2-3, the CDR3 gives the full variable domain: DSGVTQTPKHLITATGQRVTLRCSPRSGDLSVYWYQQSLDQGLQFLIQYYNGEERAKGNILERFSAQQFPDLHSELNLSSLELGDSALYFCASSVTPEAKTDTQYFGPGTRLTVL.

The rearrangement joins TRBV6-2 or TRBV6-3 to TRBJ1-6; D call uncertain. The CDR3 runs 14 residues. V was trimmed by 2 bases and J by 9 bases, leaving 11 bases between them. Germline values: CDR1 MNHEY, CDR2 SVGEGT. The CDR3 sequence: CASSYRGGGSPLHF. The CDR3 DNA reads TGTGCCAGCAGTTACCGAGGAGGAGGTTCACCCCTCCACTTT.

This chain uses TRBV5-4 with TRBJ1-2, with 9 bases aligning to TRBD1. The V gene's germline CDR1 is SGHNT and CDR2 YYREEE (reference sequence). J was trimmed by 5 bases and V by 4 bases; bases with no gene match: 6. The CDR3 is 14 amino acids. In nucleotides, the CDR3 is TGTGCCAGCAGCGAACAGGGGGCTCGTTATGGCTACACCTTC. Amino acid sequence: CASSEQGARYGYTF.

This sequence joins TRBV4-1 and TRBJ1-1; D is unclear. The CDR3 has 14 amino acids. The V end was cut by 0 bases, the J end by 4 bases, with 9 bases between. From germline, CDR1 is MGHRA and CDR2 YSYEKL. CDR3 coding DNA: TGCGCCAGCAGCCAAGATCGAGTCGCCACTGAAGCTTTCTTT. It encodes CASSQDRVATEAFF.

This chain joins TRBV18 and TRBJ2-3; 9 nucleotides line up with TRBD2. V lost 4 bases and J lost 0; bases outside the gene matches: 2. The CDR3 length is 15 residues. CDR1 is KGHSH and CDR2 is LQKENI in the germline V gene. The chain's CDR3 is CASSLTSGSTDTQYF. Here the CDR3 DNA reads TGTGCCAGCTCACTGACTAGCGGTAGCACAGATACGCAGTATTTT.

The chain couples TRBV9 to TRBJ2-3; tentative D call: TRBD1 (5 bases). CDR3 length: 14 residues. The V gene lost 1 base and the J gene lost 3 bases, with 9 bases spanning the gap. Germline V gene data show CDR1 as SGDLS and CDR2 as YYNGEE. The CDR3 is CASSVQGGTDTQYF. DNA for the CDR3: TGTGCCAGCAGCGTACAGGGTGGGACAGATACGCAGTATTTT.

This chain joins TRBV13 and TRBJ1-2, with 8 bases identical to TRBD1. The junction had 14 bases not matched to a gene; V was cut back by 0 bases and J by 8 bases. Germline CDR1 and CDR2: PRHDT and FYEKMQ (reference sequence). CDR3 size: 17 residues. The CDR3, as DNA: TGTGCCAGCAGCTTAGGTAACCGGGACAGGCGTCTTCAAGGCTACACCTTC. Translation: CASSLGNRDRRLQGYTF.

V is TRBV19 and J is TRBJ1-2; D unclear. The CDR3 is 14 amino acids. Germline V lookup: CDR1 LNHDA, CDR2 SQIVND (reference sequence). Trimming stripped 4 bases from V and 5 bases from J, with 14 bases between. This chain's CDR3 is CASSTLGGGYGYTF. The CDR3 DNA is TGTGCCAGTAGTACTCTCGGAGGAGGGTATGGCTACACCTTC.

This sequence joins TRBV11-2 and TRBJ2-7, with D unclear. CDR1 SGHAT and CDR2 FQNNGV come from the germline V gene. This CDR3 comprises 12 residues. V was clipped by 1 base and J by 3 bases, with 4 bases between them. CDR3 nucleotides: TGTGCCAGCAGCTTAGCAGGCTACGAGCAGTACTTC. It specifies CASSLAGYEQYF.